Below, one T cell receptor beta chain is given with its context. Its antigen is not yet known. Base quality data are lacking; no much larger clone is found one base away. The method was 5' RACE. Sequencing instrument: Illumina Genome Analyzer IIx. The RNA-based TCR cDNA libraries were made using a previously described protocol that was modified in several ways. To prevent cross-contamination, sample-specific barcodes were added to both ends of each TCR cDNA library during cDNA synthesis and amplification. The authors processed their data as follows. Between about 100,000 and nearly 500,000 clonotypes were identified per individual, and about 2 to 3.6 million CDR3-containing reads were obtained per library. After reads with improper barcode index combinations were thrown out, a cloneset for each library was built using the MiTCR software. While assembling CDR3 clonotypes, MiTCR filtered or rescued low-quality reads and corrected PCR and sequencing errors. Artificial out-of-frame clonotypes were mapped to in-frame sequences, with one indel allowed in the CDR3, and then removed. To measure how similar V and J gene usage was between donors, Jensen-Shannon divergence was divided by mean entropy. Using fastp trimming at Q25 and MiXCR clonotype assembly, TCRdb reanalyzed the public sequencing data and kept in-frame beta chains. Every CDR3 protein is listed once, alongside the most common genes and DNA of its rows. TCRdb's processing, not the authors', yielded these V and J calls. This sample has roughly 380,000 distinct CDR3 sequences in its table, and about 28% of those were observed once. The top ten clones comprise approximately 6.6% of the sample.

Between the V and J ends, shortened by 6 bases and 10 bases respectively, the junction contains 15 bases. CDR1 and CDR2, looked up from the germline V gene (reference sequence), are DFQATT and SNEGSKA. The CDR3 starts with the cysteine, ends with the phenylalanine, and has 11 residues. Only CDR3 DNA remains: 33 bases, in frame from the first base. The donors were six healthy women who made up three monozygous twin pairs. Each of the three twin pairs had been raised together, and the twins in each pair were thought likely to have encountered the same infectious agents and vaccines. TCR cDNA libraries were prepared from RNA that had been isolated from peripheral blood mononuclear cells. This record comes from a study of identical twins' blood T cells (dated by TCRdb to about 2013). For context, the study as a whole: About 52 million Illumina reads were obtained across approximately twelve libraries, of which six were alpha-chain libraries and six were beta-chain libraries. TCR alpha and beta chain repertoires of three pairs of monozygous twins were compared using next-generation sequencing to assess genetic influence on repertoire formation.

What the study reported, not specific to this receptor: Twin pairs were reported to be markedly more alike in V gene usage than unrelated donors were, even when looking at non-selected out-of-frame TCRbeta clonotypes. Among the most abundant TCRbeta clonotypes, more CDR3 sequences were shared by each donor with her twin than with unrelated donors. Because the twins were reared together, environmental influences could not be ruled out as the explanation for twin similarity. Validation by independent studies was stated to be required for the proposed role of the TCRalpha J segment in MHC recognition during thymic selection. How many CDR3 clonotypes two donors shared depended mainly on the product of their cloneset sizes, and the twins did not clearly stray from this trend.

The chain is assembled from TRBV20-1 and TRBJ2-5; perhaps TRBD1 is the D gene, with 5 bases matching. This TCR was sampled from a woman aged 18 to 55 in good health. Sequencing was carried out using PBMCs. The CDR3 loop reads CSARFQGIQYF. The nucleotide sequence is given as TGCAGTGCCCGATTTCAGGGAATCCAGTACTTC.